This TCR beta chain originates from a study of blood T cell repertoires in COVID-19. In the study overall: PBMCs, B-cell-depleted T cells, or T cells were the source of the cDNA or gDNA that made up the material.

Trimming removed 0 bases at V and 4 bases at J, with 7 bases between. Per germline, CDR1 SGHKS and CDR2 YYEKEE (reference sequence). The CDR3 totals 13 residues. In the study's own analysis: Nucleated cell counts were estimated from reference gene primer amplification. Profiled with immunoSEQ multiplex PCR; TCRdb holds only in-frame clones, not every one. Clonal size and the V and J genes are those of that table, whereas D and trimming came from the DNA. The sample lists tens of thousands of clones; around 82% were seen once. This clone was seen once. Input material: peripheral blood. This TCR was sampled from a woman older than 75 with acute or convalescent COVID-19. The rearrangement links TRBV5-5 to TRBJ1-1; D unclear. The CDR3 DNA reads as TGTGCCAGCAGCTTGGGTTATAGCACTGAAGCTTTCTTT. It codes for CASSLGYSTEAFF. The full variable domain, its missing parts supplied by reference TRBV5-5 and TRBJ1-1, is DAGVTQSPTHLIKTRGQQVTLRCSPISGHKSVSWYQQVLGQGPQFIFQYYEKEERGRGNFPDRFSARQFPNYSSELNVNALLLGDSALYLCASSLGYSTEAFFGQGTRLTVV.